This TCR beta chain is from a study of blood T cell repertoires in COVID-19. The overall study: The United States, Italy and Spain supplied acute and convalescent COVID-19 samples.

Using immunoSEQ multiplex PCR, the repertoire was profiled, and TCRdb retains in-frame clones only, with some absent. The table includes about 74,000 clones, approximately 84% detected once. V shed 0 bases and J 1 base; nucleotides not matched to a gene: 2. The CDR3 consists of 16 residues. Germline CDR1 is SGHRS and CDR2 is YFSETQ. J is TRBJ2-3 and V is TRBV5-1; 10 nucleotides agree with TRBD2. Specimen: peripheral blood. This TCR was recovered from a man aged 65 to 85 with acute or convalescent COVID-19. In DNA, the CDR3 is TGCGCCAGCAGCTTGGAGCGGGGGGGAGGCACAGATACGCAGTATTTT. Protein sequence: CASSLERGGGTDTQYF.